The T cell receptor (beta chain) described here comes from a study of identifying expanded T cells in peripheral blood. Clones were sequenced by immunoSEQ multiplex PCR, and TCRdb holds only the in-frame ones, with some missing. The table includes about 81,000 clones, roughly 84% detected once. Of note for this clone: As yet, its antigen is unknown.

Study-level findings and limits: Clone count variance between roughly two-week samples rose with total template count.

Germline lookup yields CDR1 SGHDN and CDR2 FVKESK. The V end was cut by 3 bases, the J end by 0 bases, with 12 bases between. CDR3 size: 15 residues. The V gene is TRBV14, the J gene TRBJ2-7; D unresolved. This clonotype was sampled from a person between 18 and 75 years old in good health. The specimen sequenced was blood. In DNA form, the CDR3 reads TGTGCCAGCAGCCATTCGGGCAGTTTCTCCTACGAGCAGTACTTC. Protein product: CASSHSGSFSYEQYF.